This T cell receptor (beta chain) is from a study of cytomegalovirus exposure and HLA in healthy donors. CDR3 length: 14 amino acids. V gave up 4 bases and J gave up 3 bases; unmatched junction bases: 5. CDR1 SGHRS and CDR2 YFSETQ come from the germline V gene. It was with 60 Vbeta and 13 Jbeta primers that the PCR ran. Measured with immunoSEQ multiplex PCR; TCRdb has only the in-frame clones, and not every one. The table has under 200,000 clones, around 80% seen once. The receptor's source is a male donor in good health and CMV-seropositive. V gene TRBV5-1 combines with J gene TRBJ1-2; 8 nucleotides agree with TRBD1. Material for sequencing was PBMCs. The CDR3 coding sequence is TGCGCCAGCAGCCTGTCAGGGGGCGACTATGGCTACACCTTC. It is translated as CASSLSGGDYGYTF.